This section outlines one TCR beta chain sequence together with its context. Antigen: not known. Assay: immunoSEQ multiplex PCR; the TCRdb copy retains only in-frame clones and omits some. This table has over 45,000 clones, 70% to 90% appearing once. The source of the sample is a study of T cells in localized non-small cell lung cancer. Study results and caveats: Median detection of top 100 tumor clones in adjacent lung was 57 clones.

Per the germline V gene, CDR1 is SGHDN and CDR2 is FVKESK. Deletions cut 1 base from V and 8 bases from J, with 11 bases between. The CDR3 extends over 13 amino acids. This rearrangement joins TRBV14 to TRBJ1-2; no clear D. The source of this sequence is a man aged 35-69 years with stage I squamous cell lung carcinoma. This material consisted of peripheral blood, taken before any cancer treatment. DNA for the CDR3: TGTGCCAGCAGCCAAGCGGGGATTTGGGGCTACACCTTC. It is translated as CASSQAGIWGYTF.